The 9 T cell receptor beta chains reported below all come from one sample, sequenced in a study of OX40 agonist ivuxolimab in advanced cancers. The repertoire was sequenced with immunoSEQ multiplex PCR; TCRdb's copy has only in-frame clones and lacks some. The sample yields around 80,000 clones, about 90% seen once. Material: CD4+ or CD8+ T cells sorted from blood, obtained in a trial of the OX40 agonist ivuxolimab. These TCRs come from an adult with an advanced solid tumor such as melanoma, head and neck, liver or kidney cancer.

The chain uses TRBV11-3 and TRBJ1-5, with unresolved D. This CDR3 comprises 14 residues. V lost 5 bases and J 7 bases, leaving 15 bases between the germline ends. Germline V gene sequence: CDR1 SGHNT, CDR2 YENEEA. The CDR3 loop reads CASSGSEGFQPQHF. For the CDR3, the DNA is TGTGCCAGCAGCGGCTCGGAGGGATTCCAGCCCCAGCATTTT.

The table lists this clone with a few counts. The gene calls are TRBV7-6 and TRBJ2-1, with D perhaps given as TRBD1 or TRBD2 (6 bases each). The V end was cut by 0 bases, the J end by 6 bases, with 21 bases between. This CDR3 contains 18 residues. Germline assignment: CDR1 SGHVS and CDR2 FNYEAQ. CDR3 amino acids: CASSLAFSGRTVANEQFF. The CDR3 region has the DNA TGTGCCAGCAGCTTAGCCTTTTCGGGGAGGACAGTTGCCAATGAGCAGTTCTTC.

The chain joins TRBV29-1 to TRBJ2-5; D not resolved. This CDR3 contains 13 residues. Germline V gene data show CDR1 as SQVTM and CDR2 as ANQGSEA. Trimming took 7 bases from V and 2 from J, leaving 14 bases between them. The CDR3 here is CSAQADIQETQYF. The CDR3 bases are TGCAGCGCCCAGGCCGACATTCAAGAGACCCAGTACTTC.

This clone was recorded once. The V gene is TRBV6-5, the J gene TRBJ2-7; maybe TRBD2 (6 bases). Trimming cost V 0 bases and J 2 bases, with 11 bases left between them. Germline V gene sequence: CDR1 MNHEY, CDR2 SVGAGI. This CDR3 is 15 amino acids long. CDR3 nucleotides: TGTGCCAGCAGTTACTCCTCGCGGGGTCCCTACGAGCAGTACTTC. It encodes CASSYSSRGPYEQYF.

This chain links TRBV27 with TRBJ2-1; weak D call: TRBD2 (6 bases). The CDR3 is 15 residues long. V was trimmed by 1 base and J by 9 bases, leaving 16 bases between them. Per the germline V gene, CDR1 is MNHEY and CDR2 is SMNVEV (reference sequence). DNA of the CDR3: TGTGCCAGCAGTTTATTTAGGGGAGGAGGGGTTGAGCAGTTCTTC. It specifies CASSLFRGGGVEQFF.

This chain links TRBV19 with TRBJ2-2, with D uncertain. Trimming took off 5 bases at V and 7 bases at J, with 14 bases between the two ends. This CDR3 region has 14 residues. Germline V gene sequence: CDR1 LNHDA, CDR2 SQIVND (reference sequence). The CDR3 DNA reads as TGTGCCAGTAGTGTGGACGTCTCCGGCGGGGAGCTGTTTTTT. It specifies CASSVDVSGGELFF. The entire variable domain, with the rest obtained from reference TRBV19 and TRBJ2-2, is as follows: DGGITQSPKYLFRKEGQNVTLSCEQNLNHDAMYWYRQDPGQGLRLIYYSQIVNDFQKGDIAEGYSVSREKKESFPLTVTSAQKNPTAFYLCASSVDVSGGELFFGEGSRLTVL.

The chain is built from TRBV7-3 and TRBJ2-1, with 10 bases matching TRBD2. CDR1 SGHTA and CDR2 FQGTGA come from the germline V gene. The CDR3 runs to 17 residues. Trimming removed 1 base from V and 9 bases from J; junction bases left unmatched: 12. The CDR3 bases are TGTGCCAGCAGCTTAATGGCTAGCGGGAGAATTCCGGGTGAGCAGTTCTTC. Its protein is CASSLMASGRIPGEQFF.

The chain combines TRBV6-5 with TRBJ1-6; 9 nucleotides line up with TRBD1. CDR3 length equals 14 residues. CDR1 and CDR2 (germline): MNHEY, SVGAGI. V gave up 6 bases and J gave up 12 bases; unmatched junction bases: 9. CDR3 amino acids: CASRLGQGMQPLHF. The CDR3 DNA reads as TGTGCCAGCAGACTGGGACAGGGCATGCAACCCCTCCACTTT.

This rearrangement joins TRBV11-1 to TRBJ2-3; D gene unclear. The germline V gene has CDR1 SGHAT and CDR2 FQDESV (reference sequence). CDR3 length: 14 amino acids. The V end was cut by 2 bases, the J end by 2 bases, with 8 bases between. CDR3 in amino acids: CASSLSRITDTQYF. Here the CDR3 DNA reads TGTGCCAGCAGCTTATCCCGTATCACAGATACGCAGTATTTT. Full variable domain (outside the CDR3, taken from reference TRBV11-1 and TRBJ2-3): EAEVAQSPRYKITEKSQAVAFWCDPISGHATLYWYRQILGQGPELLVQFQDESVVDDSQLPKDRFSAERLKGVDSTLKIQPAELGDSAMYLCASSLSRITDTQYFGPGTRLTVL.